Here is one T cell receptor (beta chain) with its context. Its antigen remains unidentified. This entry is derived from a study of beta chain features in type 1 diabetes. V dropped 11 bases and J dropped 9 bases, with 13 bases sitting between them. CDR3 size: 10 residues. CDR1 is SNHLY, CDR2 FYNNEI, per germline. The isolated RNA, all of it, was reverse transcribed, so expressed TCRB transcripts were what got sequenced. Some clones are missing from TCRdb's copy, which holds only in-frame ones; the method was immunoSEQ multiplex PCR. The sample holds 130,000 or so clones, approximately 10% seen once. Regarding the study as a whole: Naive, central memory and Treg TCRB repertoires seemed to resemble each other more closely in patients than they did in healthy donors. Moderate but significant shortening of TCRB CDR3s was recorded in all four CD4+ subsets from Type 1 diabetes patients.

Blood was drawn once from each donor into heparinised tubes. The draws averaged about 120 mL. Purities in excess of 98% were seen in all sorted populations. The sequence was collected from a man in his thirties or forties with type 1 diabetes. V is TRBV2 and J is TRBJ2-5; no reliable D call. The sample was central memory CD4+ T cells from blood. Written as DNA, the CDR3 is TGTGCCTCCCGGGTCCGGGCCCAGTACTTC. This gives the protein CASRVRAQYF.